This T cell receptor (beta chain) was obtained from a study of blood T cell repertoires in COVID-19. The germline V gene has CDR1 SGHRS and CDR2 YFSETQ. Losses at the gene ends were 4 bases for V and 3 bases for J; bases not matched to a gene: 5. CDR3 length: 14 residues. The table came from immunoSEQ multiplex PCR; TCRdb's copy has only in-frame clones and leaves some out. The data hold about 47,000 clones, with approximately 88% observed a single time. The origin of this receptor is a man aged 50 or older with active COVID-19. The sample was peripheral blood. The chain links TRBV5-1 to TRBJ2-5; 8 bases fit TRBD2. CDR3 in DNA: TGCGCCAGCAGCCCCGGGGGGGGTAAAGAGACCCAGTACTTC. Amino acids: CASSPGGGKETQYF.